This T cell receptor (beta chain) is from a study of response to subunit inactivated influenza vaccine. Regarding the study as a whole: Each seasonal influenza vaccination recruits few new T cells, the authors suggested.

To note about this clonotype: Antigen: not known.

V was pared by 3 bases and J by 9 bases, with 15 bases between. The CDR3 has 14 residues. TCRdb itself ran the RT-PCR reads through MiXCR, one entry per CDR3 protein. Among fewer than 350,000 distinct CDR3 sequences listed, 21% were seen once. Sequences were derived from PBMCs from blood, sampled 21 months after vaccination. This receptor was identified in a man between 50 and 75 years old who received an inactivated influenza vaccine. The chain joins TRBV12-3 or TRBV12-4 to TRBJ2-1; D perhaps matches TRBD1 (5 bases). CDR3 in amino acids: CASSFAQVGGEQFF. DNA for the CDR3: TGTGCCAGCAGTTTCGCACAGGTCGGTGGTGAGCAGTTCTTC.